This T cell receptor beta chain was identified during a study of beta chain features in type 1 diabetes. The overall study: Healthy donors, compared against patients, showed similar age, gender and cell yields. Study-level results: Any role of HLA type in TCRB rearrangement remained unresolved here. For patients, the naive, central memory and Treg TCRB repertoires appeared more alike than for healthy donors. People with Type 1 diabetes carried modestly yet significantly shorter TCRB CDR3s in all four CD4+ subsets.

Reverse transcription of all isolated RNA meant that expressed TCRB transcripts were sequenced. Assay used: immunoSEQ multiplex PCR; TCRdb lists only in-frame clones, some missing. The sample has around 340,000 clones; roughly 9% are singletons. Concerning this clone: Its antigen is not known.

Germline V gene data show CDR1 as SGHRS and CDR2 as YFSETQ. CDR3 length: 18 residues. Trimming took 5 bases from V and 5 from J, leaving 28 bases between them. All of the sorted populations showed purity greater than 98%. The chain employs TRBV5-1 and TRBJ2-5; D is perhaps TRBD1 or TRBD2 (5 bases each). The sample comprised central memory CD4+ T cells from blood. The receptor's source is a man aged 25 to 40 with type 1 diabetes. The CDR3 nucleotides read TGCGCCAGCAGGGAGAGGCGCAACGGAAATCTAGCAGGGGAGACCCAGTACTTC. Its protein is CASRERRNGNLAGETQYF.